These 5 T cell receptor beta chains came from one sample sequenced in a study of T cell responses to AZD1222 COVID-19 vaccine. Profiling relied on immunoSEQ multiplex PCR, and the TCRdb table lists in-frame clones only, not all of them. This table has about 100,000 clones, around nine tenths appearing once. The specimen comprised peripheral blood, sampled on day 0 of AZD1222 vaccination. The source of these receptors is an adult in good health.

The chain links TRBV15 to TRBJ1-3; weak D call: TRBD1 (6 bases). CDR1 is LNHNV, CDR2 YYDKDF, per germline (reference sequence). V was trimmed by 2 bases and J by 2 bases, leaving 13 bases between them. The CDR3 totals 16 residues. CDR3 sequence: CATSRNREGAGNTIYF. Written as DNA, the CDR3 is TGTGCCACCAGCAGAAACAGGGAAGGTGCTGGAAACACCATATATTTT.

The chain carries TRBV2 and TRBJ2-2, with unresolved D. The CDR3 sequence is 15 residues long. Germline loops: CDR1 SNHLY, CDR2 FYNNEI. Trimming removed 3 bases from V and 1 base from J, with 9 bases in between. CDR3 protein: CASSEQGLNTGELFF. The CDR3 nucleotides are TGTGCCAGCAGTGAGCAAGGGCTGAACACCGGGGAGCTGTTTTTT.

The V and J genes are TRBV7-3 and TRBJ2-7; D not resolved. The CDR3 loop spans 14 amino acids. The V end lost 2 bases, the J end lost 2 bases, and 10 bases lay between the germline ends. Germline CDR1 SGHTA, CDR2 FQGTGA. The CDR3 loop is CASSLQVAPYEQYF. CDR3 nucleotides: TGTGCCAGCAGCTTACAGGTGGCGCCCTACGAGCAGTACTTC.

The rearrangement uses TRBV7-2 and TRBJ1-5, with D possibly TRBD1 on 5 matching bases. V was shortened by 4 bases and J by 2 bases, with 12 bases between the two germline ends. Germline V gives CDR1 SGHTA, CDR2 FQGNSA. There are 15 residues in the CDR3. CDR3 sequence reads: CASSSPGPGNQPQHF. The CDR3 DNA sequence: TGTGCCAGCAGCTCCCCAGGGCCCGGCAATCAGCCCCAGCATTTT.

This clone was picked up a small number of times. The J gene is TRBJ1-2, the V gene TRBV29-1, with 7 bases that match TRBD1. Germline CDR1 reads SQVTM; CDR2 reads ANQGSEA. The CDR3 covers 13 residues. V shed 3 bases, J shed 6 bases, and the junction held 7 bases outside the gene matches. CDR3 nucleotides: TGCAGCGTTGACGAGGGGGCGTGGGATGGCTACACCTTC. The encoded protein is CSVDEGAWDGYTF.